These 27 T cell receptor beta chains were sequenced from one sample in a study of blood T cells in healthy people across ages. A second roughly 6 to 11 cycle PCR used barcoded and J-beta primers. MiXCR was run by TCRdb on the 5' RACE reads, yielding one entry per CDR3 protein. The table has about 730,000 distinct CDR3 sequences, roughly 43% seen once; the top ten hold 20% to 25%. The source material was blood. These receptors all stem from an older woman in good health.

The V gene is TRBV20-1, the J gene TRBJ2-3; unclear D gene. Germline V gene data show CDR1 as DFQATT and CDR2 as SNEGSKA (reference sequence). The CDR3 runs to 13 residues. Trimming took off 6 bases at V and 7 bases at J, with 17 bases between the two ends. The CDR3 loop reads CSAAGPASNTQYF. The CDR3 DNA reads as TGCAGTGCCGCCGGACCAGCGAGTAATACGCAGTATTTT.

V usage is TRBV20-1 and J usage is TRBJ2-3, with D hard to call. The CDR3 contains 15 residues. V gave up 0 bases and J gave up 4 bases, with 14 bases separating them. Germline V lookup: CDR1 DFQATT, CDR2 SNEGSKA (reference sequence). The CDR3 spells CSARDPGSLADTQYF. In DNA form, the CDR3 reads TGCAGTGCTAGAGATCCAGGTAGCCTAGCAGATACGCAGTATTTT.

A few counts support this clonotype. This chain connects TRBV29-1 to TRBJ1-5; TRBD1 might be the D (6 bases). CDR3 size: 14 residues. Per the germline V gene, CDR1 is SQVTM and CDR2 is ANQGSEA. The germline V and J ends were trimmed by 3 bases and 3 bases, with 12 bases remaining between them. Written as DNA, the CDR3 is TGCAGCGTTGATGGCCAGGGGCCCAATCAGCCCCAGCATTTT. Translation: CSVDGQGPNQPQHF.

CDR3 region: CASSLRGLEQFF. The DNA for the CDR3 is TGTGCCAGCAGCTTAAGGGGTTTGGAGCAGTTCTTC. J is TRBJ2-1 and V is TRBV7-9; possible D gene TRBD1, 5 bases. The CDR3 is 12 residues long. The germline CDR1 and CDR2 sequences are SEHNR and FQNEAQ (reference sequence). V was trimmed by 2 bases and J by 10 bases, leaving 9 bases between them.

This clonotype was seen more than once but under ten times. The chain recombines TRBV12-3 or TRBV12-4 with TRBJ1-2, with D unresolved. This CDR3 contains 12 residues. The V gene lost 6 bases and the J gene lost 8 bases, with 13 bases spanning the gap. CDR3 protein: CASRSAGLGYTF. The CDR3 DNA reads as TGTGCCAGCAGGTCAGCCGGGTTGGGCTACACCTTC.

The chain is built from TRBV3-1 and TRBJ2-2; D is perhaps TRBD1 (5 bases). V gave up 1 base and J gave up 7 bases, with 10 bases separating them. Per germline, CDR1 LGHDT and CDR2 YNNKEL (reference sequence). The CDR3 sequence is 14 residues long. CDR3: CASSQVSQGGELFF. DNA for the CDR3: TGTGCCAGCAGCCAAGTTTCCCAGGGCGGGGAGCTGTTTTTT. The full variable domain, completed using reference TRBV3-1 and TRBJ2-2, is DTAVSQTPKYLVTQMGNDKSIKCEQNLGHDTMYWYKQDSKKFLKIMFSYNNKELIINETVPNRFSPKSPDKAHLNLHINSLELGDSAVYFCASSQVSQGGELFFGEGSRLTVL.

V gene TRBV28 combines with J gene TRBJ2-7; D is unclear. The germline CDR1 and CDR2 sequences are MDHEN and SYDVKM. Trimming took 8 bases from V and 0 from J, leaving 20 bases between them. CDR3 length equals 16 residues. For the CDR3, the DNA is TGTGCCAGCCCCTCCTCCGGGCAGGATTTCTCCTACGAGCAGTACTTC. Its translation: CASPSSGQDFSYEQYF.

This clonotype was seen a single time. The V gene is TRBV6-6, the J gene TRBJ2-5; no reliable D call. The CDR3 has 13 amino acids. V was trimmed by 7 bases and J by 11 bases, leaving 20 bases between them. CDR1 MNHNY and CDR2 SVGAGI come from the germline V gene (reference sequence). CDR3 residues: CASTDPLNGIQYF. Here the CDR3 DNA reads TGTGCCAGCACTGACCCCTTAAATGGAATTCAGTACTTC.

J is TRBJ2-3 and V is TRBV7-3, with 10 bases identical to TRBD1. This CDR3 contains 16 residues. The V segment lost 2 bases and the J segment 4 bases; nucleotides outside the gene matches: 6. Germline CDR1 SGHTA, CDR2 FQGTGA. The CDR3 region is CASSLALGQGPDTQYF. The CDR3 DNA is TGTGCCAGCAGCTTAGCGTTGGGACAGGGGCCAGATACGCAGTATTTT.

Ten or more counts support this clonotype. The junction and the germline gene differ at one end; a read error may be behind it. V usage is TRBV7-3 and J usage is TRBJ2-1; maybe TRBD1 (6 bases). Germline V gene data show CDR1 as SGHTA and CDR2 as FQGTGA. The CDR3 is 12 residues long. CDR3 residues: CASSSTGNEQFF. Written as DNA, the CDR3 is TGCGCCAGCAGCTCAACAGGGAATGAGCAGTTCTTC.

A few counts support this clonotype. The chain carries TRBV10-3 and TRBJ1-4; D gene unclear. V gave up 11 bases and J gave up 3 bases, with 13 bases separating them. This CDR3 region has 13 residues. Looked up from germline, CDR1 is ENHRY and CDR2 is SYGVKD. This CDR3 reads CAGSYVANEKLFF. CDR3 nucleotides: TGTGCCGGGAGTTACGTGGCTAATGAAAAACTGTTTTTT.

V usage is TRBV7-2 and J usage is TRBJ2-1, with a tentative D call TRBD2 (7 bases). This CDR3 spans 17 amino acids. Germline V gene data show CDR1 as SGHTA and CDR2 as FQGNSA. V was pared by 5 bases and J by 7 bases, with 24 bases between. CDR3 protein: CASSLPGGGGPLNEQFF. The CDR3 DNA follows: TGTGCCAGCAGCCTCCCGGGGGGTGGGGGGCCTCTGAATGAGCAGTTCTTC.

This clonotype has a single count. The chain carries TRBV15 and TRBJ2-1; D gene unclear. Germline V lookup: CDR1 LNHNV, CDR2 YYDKDF (reference sequence). The V end was cut by 0 bases, the J end by 7 bases, with 10 bases between. The length of the CDR3 is 14 residues. CDR3 in amino acids: CATSRDLGGNEQFF. The DNA of the CDR3 is TGTGCCACCAGCAGAGATCTCGGTGGGAATGAGCAGTTCTTC.

The V gene is TRBV10-3, the J gene TRBJ2-7; 11 bases line up with TRBD2. CDR1 is ENHRY and CDR2 is SYGVKD in the germline V gene. This CDR3 comprises 17 residues. The J segment lost 1 base and the V segment lost 0 bases, leaving 5 bases of the junction unmatched. The CDR3 DNA reads as TGTGCCATCAGTGAGTCGACTAGCGGGACGTGGTCCTACGAGCAGTACTTC. The encoded protein is CAISESTSGTWSYEQYF.

This clonotype was detected a few times. The CDR3, as DNA: TGCGCCAGCAGCACAAGGCAGGGGGGCCTGACAGATACGCAGTATTTT. It is translated as CASSTRQGGLTDTQYF. The chain carries TRBV5-1 and TRBJ2-3; possibly TRBD1 for D (7 bases). The CDR3 runs 16 residues. V dropped 4 bases and J dropped 3 bases, with 18 bases sitting between them. The germline V gene encodes CDR1 SGHRS and CDR2 YFSETQ.

V is TRBV12-3 or TRBV12-4 and J is TRBJ2-2, with no clear D. V lost 4 bases to trimming and J lost 0 bases, with 6 bases between them. There are 14 residues in the CDR3. Here the CDR3 reads CASSYLANTGELFF. In DNA, the CDR3 is TGTGCCAGCAGTTACTTAGCGAACACCGGGGAGCTGTTTTTT.

This chain connects TRBV29-1 to TRBJ2-1, with TRBD2 matching 9 bases. Germline loops: CDR1 SQVTM, CDR2 ANQGSEA. CDR3 length: 13 amino acids. The junction had 8 bases not matched to a gene; V was cut back by 4 bases and J by 10 bases. The CDR3 protein is CSVGGGGHREQFF. Here the CDR3 DNA reads TGCAGCGTTGGCGGGGGGGGGCACCGAGAGCAGTTCTTC.

This clonotype was observed a few times. V gene TRBV29-1 combines with J gene TRBJ1-5; D unresolved. Germline V CDR1 and CDR2: SQVTM, ANQGSEA. Trimming removed 6 bases from V and 6 bases from J, with 12 bases in between. The CDR3 totals 12 residues. CDR3 bases: TGCAGCGTCTCAACCGGAGGTCAGCCCCAGCATTTT. Protein product: CSVSTGGQPQHF.

This chain connects TRBV5-1 to TRBJ2-5, with TRBD2 as a possible D gene (7 bases). CDR1 is SGHRS, CDR2 YFSETQ, per germline. V dropped 0 bases and J dropped 2 bases, with 14 bases sitting between them. The CDR3 is made up of 16 amino acids. The chain's CDR3 is CASSLGTAGAQETQYF. As DNA, the CDR3 is TGCGCCAGCAGCTTGGGTACGGCGGGGGCACAAGAGACCCAGTACTTC.

The rearrangement joins TRBV6-2 or TRBV6-3 to TRBJ2-3; 7 bases map to TRBD2. The CDR3 totals 15 residues. Unmatched junction bases numbered 6, after V lost 3 bases and J lost 3 bases. The germline CDR1 and CDR2 sequences are MNHEY and SVGEGT. The DNA for the CDR3 is TGTGCCAGCAGTTATTGGGCTAGCGGTACAGATACGCAGTATTTT. This encodes CASSYWASGTDTQYF.

The chain has TRBV10-3 and TRBJ2-5; 7 bases are shared with TRBD1. V was clipped by 3 bases and J by 4 bases; unmatched bases: 8. Looked up from germline, CDR1 is ENHRY and CDR2 is SYGVKD. The CDR3 extends over 15 amino acids. In nucleotides, the CDR3 is TGTGCCATCAGTGATTCGGACAGGCTTGGAGAGACCCAGTACTTC. Amino acid sequence: CAISDSDRLGETQYF.

This chain connects TRBV21-1 to TRBJ1-5. TRBV21-1 is labeled a pseudogene. The CDR3 loop spans 16 amino acids. CDR3 nucleotide sequence: TGTGCCAGCAACGTCCATCGGGGGGGACTAAATCAGCCCCAGCATTTT. Protein: CASNVHRGGLNQPQHF.

This clonotype was seen repeatedly, ten times or more. This chain joins TRBV20-1 and TRBJ2-5; perhaps TRBD2 as D (6 bases). The CDR3 has 16 amino acids. Trimming took 0 bases from V and 1 from J, leaving 15 bases between them. Germline values: CDR1 DFQATT, CDR2 SNEGSKA (reference sequence). The CDR3: CSAREPRGRFQETQYF. The CDR3 DNA is TGCAGTGCTAGAGAACCCCGGGGGAGGTTCCAAGAGACCCAGTACTTC.

The gene calls are TRBV6-6 and TRBJ1-5; tentatively, D is TRBD1 (6 bases). The ends were cut back, 1 base at V and 0 bases at J, with 10 bases in the middle. The CDR3 covers 16 residues. Germline V lookup: CDR1 MNHNY, CDR2 SVGAGI (reference sequence). For the CDR3, the DNA is TGTGCCAGCAGTTACTTCACAGGGATTAGCAATCAGCCCCAGCATTTT. Amino acid sequence: CASSYFTGISNQPQHF.

This clonotype occurred a few times. The J gene is TRBJ1-5, the V gene TRBV20-1; D might be TRBD1 (5 bases). V lost 5 bases, J lost 3 bases, and 11 bases lay in between. The CDR3 totals 13 residues. CDR1 is DFQATT, CDR2 SNEGSKA, per germline (reference sequence). The CDR3 region is CSAERQPNQPQHF. The CDR3 coding sequence is TGCAGTGCTGAACGACAGCCCAATCAGCCCCAGCATTTT.

As to this clonotype: This may come from a read error, since a much larger clone is one base off. The chain joins TRBV29-1 to TRBJ2-3; TRBD2 matches at 9 bases. Germline V gene sequence: CDR1 SQVTM, CDR2 ANQGSEA. After removal of 7 bases from V and 5 bases from J, the junction contained 7 bases not matched to a gene. The CDR3 spans 13 residues. The CDR3 bases are TGCAGCGCCGGGACTAGCTGGAGAGATACGCAGTATTTT. This sequence encodes CSAGTSWRDTQYF.

The V and J genes are TRBV3-1 and TRBJ2-7; 8 positions agree with TRBD1. From germline, CDR1 is LGHDT and CDR2 YNNKEL (reference sequence). V lost 3 bases to trimming and J lost 0 bases; unmatched junction nucleotides: 7. The CDR3 contains 16 residues. The CDR3 loop is CASSQERTGSSYEQYF. CDR3 coding DNA: TGTGCCAGCAGCCAGGAACGGACAGGGAGCTCCTACGAGCAGTACTTC.